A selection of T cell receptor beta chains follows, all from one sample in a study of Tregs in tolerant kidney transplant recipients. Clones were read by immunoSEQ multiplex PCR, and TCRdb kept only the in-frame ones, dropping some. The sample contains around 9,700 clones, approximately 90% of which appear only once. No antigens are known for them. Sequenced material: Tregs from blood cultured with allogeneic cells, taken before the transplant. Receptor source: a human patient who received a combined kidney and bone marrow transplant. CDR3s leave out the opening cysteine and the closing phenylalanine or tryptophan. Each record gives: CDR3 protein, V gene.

SVTRQGLSKYQPQH,TRBV29-1
ASSLGAAYEQY,TRBV19
ASSPGVLREKLF,TRBV5-8
ASRRASGGSSYEQY,TRBV7-2
ASSVGVARNQPQH,TRBV2
ASSPLAVPYTDTQY,TRBV6-6
ASSLGVGQGETQY,TRBV27
ASSAMGRGNTEAF,TRBV7-2
AWGTGSYEQY,TRBV30
ASSYGYTEAF,TRBV6-9
ASSPRSTTNEKLF,TRBV18
ASSLEDREKLF,TRBV5-1
ASRPSGGHQETQY,TRBV19
ASSLSLDRGRGQPQH,TRBV28
ASSLGIAGGGTQY,TRBV5-4
ASSPLLGEAF,TRBV13
ASSKEGAAEAF,TRBV21-1
ASSSGLAGAEQY,TRBV28
ASSFGFYEQY,TRBV11-2
ASSVTGMNTEAF,TRBV2
ASSGAMYEKLF,TRBV19
ASSIISNQPQH,TRBV27
ASAGSSYNEQF,TRBV27
ASSLGAYGYT,TRBV5-8
ASSLVRGNFVYEQY,TRBV7-9
ASSQGVHEQY,TRBV4-3
ASSPGTSGGGEQY,TRBV5-4
SVETVSYEQY,TRBV29-1
ASTGPYNGYT,TRBV7-9